This T cell receptor beta chain was profiled in a study of blood T cell repertoires in COVID-19. Study-level information: Sample material is recorded as cDNA or gDNA derived from T cells, B-cell-depleted T cells, or PBMCs.

Participants spanned ages about 18 to 90 years and resided in about two dozen US areas. The study counted Cohort 3 donors as recovered given two negative PCRs, clearance, or symptom resolution. J gave up 0 bases and V 7 bases, and 10 bases lay outside the gene matches. Germline assignment: CDR1 MDHEN and CDR2 SYDVKM. The CDR3 has 18 amino acids. Study processing details: Using reference gene primer amplification, nucleated cell counts were estimated. The data were produced by immunoSEQ multiplex PCR, yet TCRdb's version contains in-frame clones alone and is incomplete. For V, J and clone size, that table is used; D and trimming come from the DNA. The sample carries about 260,000 clones, about 82% recorded once.

This chain uses TRBV28 with TRBJ2-6, with 9 bases fitting TRBD1. This TCR was recovered from a woman in her forties or fifties who had recovered from COVID-19. Sequencing was done on a sample of PBMCs or T cells enriched from blood (not recorded which). The CDR3 coding sequence is TGTGCCAGCACAGGACAGGGGTATTTTAGCTCTGGGGCCAACGTCCTGACTTTC. This encodes CASTGQGYFSSGANVLTF.